The rows below give T cell receptor beta chains drawn from one sample of a study of T cells in Graves' hyperthyroidism and ophthalmopathy. TCRdb fed the multiplex PCR reads into MiXCR, producing one record per CDR3 protein. The repertoire consists of 610,000 or so distinct CDR3 sequences, with 46% occurring once and the leading ten covering roughly 8.2%. The material sequenced was peripheral blood or thyroid tissue (not recorded which). The receptors come from a woman between 18 and 30 years old with Graves' hyperthyroidism. The CDR3 runs from the conserved cysteine through the conserved F or W. The order of the fields is V gene, D gene, J gene, clone size, CDR3 length, CDR3 protein, CDR3 DNA. D genes are given only for firm matches. Expanded clones get a size class; other rows say once, few or many, or leave the size out.

TRBV6-5	.	TRBJ2-1	many	14	CASSEMVRVDEQFF	TGTGCCAGCAGTGAAATGGTAAGGGTAGATGAGCAGTTCTTC
TRBV4-2	TRBD1	TRBJ2-5	few	14	CASSQGRGQETQYF	TGTGCCAGCAGCCAGGGCAGGGGGCAAGAGACCCAGTACTTC
TRBV10-3	TRBD1	TRBJ2-5	many	14	CAISESGQGETQYF	TGTGCCATCAGTGAGTCGGGACAGGGGGAGACCCAGTACTTC
TRBV25-1	TRBD2	TRBJ2-7	.	15	CASSQEGEGPYEQYF	TGTGCCAGCAGCCAAGAAGGGGAGGGCCCCTACGAGCAGTACTTC
TRBV20-1	TRBD2	TRBJ2-5	.	12	CSAATSGRAQYF	TGCAGTGCTGCGACTAGCGGGAGGGCCCAGTACTTC
TRBV7-2	.	TRBJ2-1	.	16	CASSLEGTGGDNEQFF	TGTGCCAGCAGCTTAGAGGGGACCGGCGGTGACAATGAGCAGTTCTTC
TRBV12-3/TRBV12-4	TRBD2	TRBJ2-7	many	14	CASSLDGRPYEQYF	TGTGCCAGCAGTTTAGACGGGAGGCCCTACGAGCAGTACTTC
TRBV12-3/TRBV12-4	TRBD1	TRBJ1-1	many	14	CASSLQGAGAGAFF	TGTGCCAGCAGTTTGCAGGGGGCCGGGGCGGGAGCTTTCTTT
TRBV9	TRBD1	TRBJ2-7	many	15	CASSAETGASYEQYF	TGTGCCAGCAGCGCCGAGACAGGGGCCTCCTACGAGCAGTACTTC
TRBV4-1	.	TRBJ2-7	.	15	CASSLEGLALYEQYF	TGCGCCAGCAGCCTTGAGGGACTGGCCCTCTACGAGCAGTACTTC
TRBV2	TRBD2	TRBJ2-3	few	16	CASLDSGRARTDTQYF	TGTGCCAGTCTCGATAGCGGGAGGGCCCGCACAGATACGCAGTATTTT
TRBV7-9	.	TRBJ2-7	many	14	CASSLDGTTYEQYF	TGTGCCAGCAGCTTAGACGGGACAACTTACGAGCAGTACTTC
TRBV9	TRBD1	TRBJ2-1	.	15	CASSPRGQGPHEQFF	TGTGCCAGCAGCCCTAGGGGACAGGGGCCTCACGAGCAGTTCTTC
TRBV7-3	TRBD1	TRBJ1-2	.	15	CASSRTGTGFYGYTF	TGTGCCAGCAGTCGGACCGGGACAGGATTCTATGGCTACACCTTC
TRBV29-1	.	TRBJ2-7	.	11	CSLAINYEQYF	TGCAGCTTGGCCATCAACTACGAGCAGTACTTC
TRBV5-1	.	TRBJ2-5	.	13	CASSLGMTGTQYF	TGTGCCAGCAGCTTGGGCATGACAGGGACCCAGTACTTC
TRBV25-1	TRBD2	TRBJ2-2	.	13	CAWKSGRAGELFF	TGTGCCTGGAAAAGCGGGAGGGCCGGGGAGCTGTTTTTT
TRBV25-1	.	TRBJ2-2	.	18	CASSEGGGVRPNTGELFF	TGTGCCAGCAGTGAAGGGGGAGGAGTCAGGCCGAACACCGGGGAGCTGTTTTTT
TRBV4-1	.	TRBJ2-5	.	16	CASSQERTAKEETQYF	TGCGCCAGCAGCCAAGAAAGGACAGCAAAAGAAGAGACCCAGTACTTC
TRBV7-2	.	TRBJ1-5	.	15	CASSPGGPRRETQHF	TGTGCCAGCAGCCCCGGGGGACCCCGGAGGGAGACCCAGCATTTT
TRBV25-1	.	TRBJ2-2	few	17	CASSGISGSFGAGELFF	.
TRBV20-1	TRBD1	TRBJ1-5	.	14	CSAPGQGLNQPQHF	TGCAGTGCGCCGGGACAGGGGCTGAATCAGCCCCAGCATTTT
TRBV11-2	TRBD2	TRBJ2-7	.	14	CASASGLAIYEQYF	TGTGCCAGCGCATCCGGACTAGCGATCTACGAGCAGTACTTC
TRBV13	.	TRBJ2-1	.	15	CASSTGTKSYNEQFF	TGTGCCAGCAGCACTGGGACCAAATCCTACAATGAGCAGTTCTTC
TRBV20-1	.	TRBJ1-2	many	13	CSASSPGTFGYTF	TGCAGTGCCAGTTCCCCCGGGACTTTTGGCTACACCTTC
TRBV20-1	.	TRBJ1-4	many	13	CSPDGGPNEKLFF	TGCAGCCCAGACGGTGGTCCTAATGAAAAACTGTTTTTT
TRBV12-3/TRBV12-4	.	TRBJ2-5	once	14	CASSSTRGEETQYF	TGTGCCAGCAGTTCCACCAGGGGCGAGGAGACCCAGTACTTC
TRBV24-1	.	TRBJ2-7	.	12	CATSDYSYEQYF	TGTGCCACCAGTGATTATTCCTACGAGCAGTACTTC
TRBV12-3/TRBV12-4	TRBD1	TRBJ2-5	many	16	CASSFTPGTGQETQYF	TGTGCCAGCAGTTTTACTCCCGGGACAGGGCAAGAGACCCAGTACTTC
TRBV5-5	TRBD2	TRBJ2-5	.	18	CASSDGGFLAGYQETQYF	TGTGCCAGCAGCGACGGAGGGTTTCTAGCGGGTTATCAAGAGACCCAGTACTTC
TRBV18	TRBD1	TRBJ2-7	few	15	CASSPTGGWSYEQYF	TGTGCCAGCTCACCAACAGGGGGCTGGTCCTACGAGCAGTACTTC
TRBV6-5	.	TRBJ1-3	many	15	CASSIDGHSGNTIYF	TGTGCCAGCAGCATAGACGGACACTCTGGAAACACCATATATTTT
TRBV7-8	.	TRBJ1-4	few	13	CASSLSGWEKLFF	TGTGCCAGCAGCTTATCTGGTTGGGAAAAACTGTTTTTT
TRBV7-2	TRBD1	TRBJ2-6	.	15	CASSLVGDRDNVLTF	TGTGCCAGCAGCTTAGTGGGGGACAGAGACAACGTCCTGACTTTC
TRBV7-6	.	TRBJ1-2	.	12	CASSPAGGGYTF	TGTGCCAGCAGCCCTGCAGGTGGTGGCTACACCTTC
TRBV30	TRBD1	TRBJ2-7	.	14	CAWSFRGRSYEQYF	TGTGCCTGGAGTTTTAGGGGGCGATCCTACGAGCAGTACTTC
TRBV20-1	TRBD1	TRBJ1-3	.	14	CSAPDRVTGNTIYF	TGCAGTGCTCCCGACAGGGTGACAGGAAACACCATATATTTT